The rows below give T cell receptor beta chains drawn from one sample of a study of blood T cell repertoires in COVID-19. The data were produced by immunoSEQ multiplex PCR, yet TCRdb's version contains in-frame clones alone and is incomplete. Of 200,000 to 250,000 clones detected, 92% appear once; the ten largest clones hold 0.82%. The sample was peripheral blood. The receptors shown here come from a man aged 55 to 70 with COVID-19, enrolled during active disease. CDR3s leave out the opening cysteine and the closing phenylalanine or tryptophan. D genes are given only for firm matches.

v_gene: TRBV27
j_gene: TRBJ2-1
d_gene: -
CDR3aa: ASSLGDWDLNEQF

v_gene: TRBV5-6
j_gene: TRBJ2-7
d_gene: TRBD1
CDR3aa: ASSSFSGTDSYEQY

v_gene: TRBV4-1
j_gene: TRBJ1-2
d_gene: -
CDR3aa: ASSQEARANYGYT

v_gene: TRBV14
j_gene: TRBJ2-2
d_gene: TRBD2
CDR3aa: ASSHRLAGVTGELF

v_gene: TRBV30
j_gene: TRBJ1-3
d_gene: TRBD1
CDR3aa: AWSEETGLSGNTIY

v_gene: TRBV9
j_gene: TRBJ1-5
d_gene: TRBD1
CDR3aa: ASSAGTGSNQPQH

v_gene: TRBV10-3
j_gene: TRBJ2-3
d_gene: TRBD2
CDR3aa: ASREAGGLFDTQY

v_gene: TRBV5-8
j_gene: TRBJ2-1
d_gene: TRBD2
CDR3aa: AGLGLAGVPNEQF

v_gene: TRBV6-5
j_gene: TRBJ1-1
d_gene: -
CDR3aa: ASSPGWMNTEAF

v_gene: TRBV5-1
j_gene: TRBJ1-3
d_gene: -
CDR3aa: ASSFGQRNTIY

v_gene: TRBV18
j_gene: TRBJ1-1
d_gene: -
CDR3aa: ASSPGRDTEAF

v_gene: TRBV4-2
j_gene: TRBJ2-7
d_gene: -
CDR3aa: ASSQVGQNYEQY

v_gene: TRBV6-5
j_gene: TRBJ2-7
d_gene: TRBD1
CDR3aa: ASSSTTGGEQY

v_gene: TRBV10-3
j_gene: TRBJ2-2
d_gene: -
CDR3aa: AISESEREYRELF

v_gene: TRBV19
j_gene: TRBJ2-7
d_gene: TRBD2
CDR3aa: ASSIVRSGARPEQY

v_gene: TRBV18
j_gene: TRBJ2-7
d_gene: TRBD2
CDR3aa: ASSPLAGYEQY

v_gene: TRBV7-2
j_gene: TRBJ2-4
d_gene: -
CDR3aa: ASSLGGAAKNIQY

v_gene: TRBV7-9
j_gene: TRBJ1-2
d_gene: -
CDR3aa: ASSLGGAGYGLGYGYT

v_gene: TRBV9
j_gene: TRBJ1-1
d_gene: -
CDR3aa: ASSVGGSNTEAF

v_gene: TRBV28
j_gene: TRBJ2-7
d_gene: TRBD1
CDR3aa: ASVSGQSIYEQY

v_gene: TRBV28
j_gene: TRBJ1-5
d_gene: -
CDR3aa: ASSSYQPQH

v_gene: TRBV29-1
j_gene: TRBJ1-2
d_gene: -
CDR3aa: SVGTSLYGYT

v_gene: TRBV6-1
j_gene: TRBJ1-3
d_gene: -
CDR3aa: ASSELAETGNTIY

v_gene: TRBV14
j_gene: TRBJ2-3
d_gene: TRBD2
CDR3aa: ASSHIGGRTDTQY

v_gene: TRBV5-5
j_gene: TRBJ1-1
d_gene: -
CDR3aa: ASSLAYGRAVTEAF

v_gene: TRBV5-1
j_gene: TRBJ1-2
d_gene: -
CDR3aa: ASSFEGSIYGYT

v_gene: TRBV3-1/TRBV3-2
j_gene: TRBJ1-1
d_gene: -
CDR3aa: ASSSSSTNREAF

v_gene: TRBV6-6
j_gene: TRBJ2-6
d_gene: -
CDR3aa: ASRPGANVLT

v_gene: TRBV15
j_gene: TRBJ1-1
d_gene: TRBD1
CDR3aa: ATSRRDRGPEAF

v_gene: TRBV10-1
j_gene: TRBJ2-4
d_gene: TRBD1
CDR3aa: ASEGQGHIAKNIQY

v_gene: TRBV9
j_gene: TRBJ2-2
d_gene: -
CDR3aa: ASSARTNTGELF

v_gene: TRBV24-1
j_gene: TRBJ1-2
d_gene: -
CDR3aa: ATSKGGFGYGYT

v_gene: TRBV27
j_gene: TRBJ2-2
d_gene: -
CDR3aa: ASSSGANTGELF

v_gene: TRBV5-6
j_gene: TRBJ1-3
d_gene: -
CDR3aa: ASRLQGIGNTIY

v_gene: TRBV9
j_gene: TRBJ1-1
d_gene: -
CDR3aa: ASSVVPGTEAF

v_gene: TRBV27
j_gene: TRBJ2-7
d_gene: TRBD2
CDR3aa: ASSLKLAGVYEQY

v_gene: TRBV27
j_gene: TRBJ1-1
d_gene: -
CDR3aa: ASSLSGRGTEAF

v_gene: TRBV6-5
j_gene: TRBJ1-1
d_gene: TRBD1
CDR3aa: ASSYRGGASTEAF

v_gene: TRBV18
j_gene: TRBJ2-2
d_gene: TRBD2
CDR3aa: ASSPTSGRAGELF

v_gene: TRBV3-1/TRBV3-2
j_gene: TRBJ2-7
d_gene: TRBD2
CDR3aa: ASSLSGGAYEQY

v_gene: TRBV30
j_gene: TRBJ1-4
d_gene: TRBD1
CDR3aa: ALTGGRPPNEKLF

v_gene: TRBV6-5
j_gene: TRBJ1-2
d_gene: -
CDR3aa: ASSYHRDGGYT